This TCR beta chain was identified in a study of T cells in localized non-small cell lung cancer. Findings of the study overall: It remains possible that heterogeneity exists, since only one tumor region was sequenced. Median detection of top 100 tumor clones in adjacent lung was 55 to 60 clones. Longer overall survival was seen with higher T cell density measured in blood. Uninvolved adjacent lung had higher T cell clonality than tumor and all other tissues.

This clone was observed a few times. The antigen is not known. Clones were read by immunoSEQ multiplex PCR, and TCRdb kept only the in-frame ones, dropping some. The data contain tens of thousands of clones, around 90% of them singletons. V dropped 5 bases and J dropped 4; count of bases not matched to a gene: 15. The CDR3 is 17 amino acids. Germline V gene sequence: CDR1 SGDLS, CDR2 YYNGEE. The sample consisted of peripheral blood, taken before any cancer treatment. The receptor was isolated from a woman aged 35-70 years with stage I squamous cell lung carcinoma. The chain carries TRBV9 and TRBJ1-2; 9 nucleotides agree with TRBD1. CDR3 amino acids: CASSPGDRASLVYGYTF. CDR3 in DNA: TGTGCCAGCAGTCCGGGGGACAGGGCCTCGCTAGTCTATGGCTACACCTTC.